A single sample gave rise to the 5 T cell receptor beta chains below, sequenced in a study of blood T cell repertoires in COVID-19. The assay was immunoSEQ multiplex PCR, and TCRdb's table has in-frame clones only and misses some. The repertoire has around 250,000 clones, approximately 88% of them found once; the top ten carry roughly 1.2%. Sequenced sample: PBMCs or T cells enriched from blood (not recorded which). The receptors were sampled from a woman aged 40 to 55 with acute COVID-19.

The chain links TRBV2 to TRBJ1-2, with unresolved D. CDR1 and CDR2 (germline): SNHLY, FYNNEI. This CDR3 region has 10 residues. The V and J ends lost 10 bases and 3 bases respectively, with 6 bases between them. CDR3: CATTDYGYTF. The CDR3 nucleotides are TGTGCCACCACAGACTATGGCTACACCTTC. Full variable domain (missing parts from reference TRBV2 and TRBJ1-2): EPEVTQTPSHQVTQMGQEVILRCVPISNHLYFYWYRQILGQKVEFLVSFYNNEISEKSEIFDDQFSVERPDGSNFTLKIRSTKLEDSAMYFCATTDYGYTFGSGTRLTVV.

This chain connects TRBV28 to TRBJ1-3, with D hard to call. V lost 7 bases to trimming and J lost 3 bases, with 4 bases between them. CDR1 is MDHEN, CDR2 SYDVKM, per germline. CDR3 size: 11 residues. The DNA for the CDR3 is TGTGCCAGCAATTATGGAAACACCATATATTTT. Translated, it gives CASNYGNTIYF.

This chain links TRBV11-3 with TRBJ1-6, with a tentative D call TRBD1 (5 bases). This CDR3 is built from 16 residues. Germline lookup yields CDR1 SGHNT and CDR2 YENEEA. The V and J ends lost 2 bases and 0 bases respectively, with 8 bases between them. Here the CDR3 DNA reads TGTGCCAGCAGCTTACGGGACTACTCCTATAATTCACCCCTCCACTTT. Protein: CASSLRDYSYNSPLHF.

This sequence joins TRBV18 and TRBJ2-2, with a tentative D call TRBD2 (5 bases). CDR1 KGHSH and CDR2 LQKENI come from the germline V gene. Trimming left V 3 bases short and J 2 bases short, with 13 bases between. This CDR3 comprises 16 residues. The CDR3 loop is CASSPRTADNTGELFF. The CDR3 bases are TGTGCCAGCTCACCTCGAACAGCGGACAACACCGGGGAGCTGTTTTTT.

This chain links TRBV28 with TRBJ2-7, with D tentatively TRBD2 (5 bases). Germline V CDR1 and CDR2: MDHEN, SYDVKM. Trimming stripped 5 bases from V and 2 bases from J, with 16 bases between. This CDR3 has 15 residues. The CDR3 sequence is CASSAGRPRTYEQYF. DNA of the CDR3: TGTGCCAGCAGTGCGGGCCGTCCACGAACCTACGAGCAGTACTTC.